This is a list of T cell receptor beta chains from one sample in a study of blood T cell repertoires in COVID-19. Libraries were prepared by immunoSEQ multiplex PCR; TCRdb keeps only in-frame clonotypes and omits some of them. Among fewer than 350,000 clones listed, 86% were seen once. The sample comprised peripheral blood. These TCRs come from a woman in her thirties who had recovered from COVID-19. Both conserved end residues are part of each CDR3. Fields, in order: clone size, J gene, V gene, D gene, CDR3 protein, CDR3 DNA. A D gene is named only where the DNA matches it firmly. Clone size is not always given. Where it is, it says once, few, many or a class for expanded clones.

>.|TRBJ1-5|TRBV6-2/TRBV6-3|.
CASSHPGQPPQHF
TGTGCCAGCAGCCACCCAGGACAGCCGCCCCAGCATTTT
>.|TRBJ2-1|TRBV18|.
CASSPSPGAYNEQFF
TGTGCCAGCTCACCGTCCCCGGGGGCCTACAATGAGCAGTTCTTC
>.|TRBJ1-2|TRBV28|.
CASSLAGYGYGYTF
TGTGCCAGCAGTTTGGCAGGGTATGGCTATGGCTACACCTTC
>.|TRBJ2-7|TRBV6-5|.
CASRAEGRSSYEQYF
TGTGCCAGCAGGGCGGAGGGACGAAGCTCCTACGAGCAGTACTTC
>.|TRBJ2-1|TRBV6-5|.
CASSRPGVSYNEQFF
TGTGCCAGCAGTCGCCCGGGAGTCTCCTACAATGAGCAGTTCTTC
>.|TRBJ1-2|TRBV19|TRBD1
CASSIFGDGTDITNYGYTF
TGTGCCAGTAGTATCTTCGGGGACGGGACAGATATAACTAACTATGGCTACACCTTC
>.|TRBJ1-2|TRBV9|.
CASSVGGSNYGYTF
TGTGCCAGCAGCGTAGGGGGCAGCAACTATGGCTACACCTTC
>.|TRBJ1-4|TRBV20-1|.
CSARPLEKLFF
TGCAGTGCTAGACCTCTTGAAAAACTGTTTTTT
>.|TRBJ1-5|TRBV7-6|.
CASSLETGIWPQHF
TGTGCCAGCAGCTTAGAAACAGGGATCTGGCCCCAGCATTTT
>.|TRBJ1-6|TRBV15|.
CATSEPSNSPLHF
TGTGCCACCAGCGAGCCCTCCAATTCACCCCTCCACTTT
>few|TRBJ2-7|TRBV19|.
CASSILWGLGYEQYF
TGTGCCAGTAGTATTTTGTGGGGGCTTGGCTACGAGCAGTACTTC
>.|TRBJ2-7|TRBV6-1|TRBD1
CASSDGDSYYEQYF
TGTGCCAGCAGTGACGGGGACAGTTACTACGAGCAGTACTTC
>.|TRBJ1-2|TRBV7-2|.
CASSQYLGQGYGYTF
TGTGCCAGCAGCCAATATTTGGGGCAAGGCTATGGCTACACCTTC
>.|TRBJ2-3|TRBV9|TRBD2
CASSVVGRGLYF
TGTGCCAGCAGCGTAGTCGGGAGGGGTTTGTATTTT
>.|TRBJ1-1|TRBV30|.
CAWRTGMNTEAFF
TGTGCCTGGAGAACAGGAATGAACACTGAAGCTTTCTTT
>.|TRBJ2-7|TRBV7-9|.
CASSLHSTYEQYF
TGTGCCAGCAGCTTACACAGCACCTACGAGCAGTACTTC